This T cell receptor beta chain comes out of a study of cytomegalovirus exposure and HLA in healthy donors. Study-level findings and limits: Most CMV-associated TCR beta chains were later found to appear HLA-restricted.

V gave up 2 bases and J gave up 5 bases; unmatched junction bases: 7. The CDR3 runs to 16 residues. Per germline, CDR1 SEHNR and CDR2 FQNEAQ (reference sequence). The PCR was carried out with 60 Vbeta primers and 13 Jbeta primers. Repertoires were generated with immunoSEQ multiplex PCR, while TCRdb's copy carries only in-frame clones and drops some. The repertoire holds around 97,000 clones, with around 9.6% as singletons. This clone was detected a few times. Its cognate antigen is unknown. The chain uses TRBV7-9 and TRBJ2-5, with 11 bases aligning to TRBD1. The receptor comes from a middle-aged man in good health and CMV-seropositive. Sequencing was performed on PBMCs. The chain's CDR3 is CASSLNRDRGRETQYF. Written as DNA, the CDR3 is TGTGCCAGCAGCTTAAACCGGGACAGGGGGAGGGAGACCCAGTACTTC.